This T cell receptor beta chain stems from a study of technical replicates of blood from a few donors. The CDR3 contains 14 residues. Germline assignment: CDR1 SGDLS and CDR2 YYNGEE. The junction had 7 bases not matched to a gene; V was cut back by 3 bases and J by 5 bases. Repertoires were generated with immunoSEQ multiplex PCR, while TCRdb's copy carries only in-frame clones and drops some. The sample holds some 94,000 clones, 90% to 96% seen once. This chain links TRBV9 with TRBJ2-7; 8 nucleotides align to TRBD1. Sequenced input: T cells isolated from PBMCs. This clonotype originated in a human donor in good health. The CDR3 DNA follows: TGTGCCAGCAGCGCCCTGGACAGGGTGAACGAGCAGTACTTC. Translation gives CASSALDRVNEQYF.